The 2 T cell receptor beta chains presented below share a single source sample, sequenced in a study of blood T cell repertoires in COVID-19. Repertoires were generated with immunoSEQ multiplex PCR, while TCRdb's copy carries only in-frame clones and drops some. The sample consists of fewer than 250,000 clones, 86% of them appearing once. The specimen was peripheral blood. The receptors originated from a woman aged 60-70 years who had recovered from COVID-19.

The chain links TRBV6-5 to TRBJ1-2; TRBD1 matches 12 bases. Germline trimming cut 6 bases from V and 5 bases from J; bases unmatched to any gene: 4. The CDR3 has 14 amino acids. Germline values: CDR1 MNHEY, CDR2 SVGAGI. The CDR3 region has the DNA TGTGCCAGCAGGGGACAGGGGGCGCGTTATGGCTACACCTTC. The encoded protein is CASRGQGARYGYTF.

J is TRBJ2-2 and V is TRBV3-1 (or the pseudogene TRBV3-2); possibly TRBD2 for D (6 bases). V was clipped by 3 bases and J by 4 bases, with 12 bases between them. This CDR3 comprises 15 residues. Germline values: CDR1 LGHDT, CDR2 YNNKEL (reference sequence). The CDR3 spells CASSQAGTRTGELFF. CDR3 nucleotide sequence: TGTGCCAGCAGCCAGGCCGGGACTCGCACCGGGGAGCTGTTTTTT.